These T cell receptor beta chains were read from a single sample in a study of chemoradiotherapy in HPV16-positive cancers. TCRdb's copy holds only in-frame clones and misses some; the assay was immunoSEQ multiplex PCR. This sample has under 25,000 clones; 84% occur once, and the top ten carry 3.7%. The sequences come from blood, collected from a patient who underwent chemoradiotherapy. The receptors originated from a human donor with HPV-associated anogenital cancer. CDR3s include the opening cysteine and the closing phenylalanine or tryptophan. Each record gives: V gene, J gene, clone size, D gene, CDR3 protein, CDR3 DNA. A D gene is named only where the DNA matches it firmly. Rows give clone size only sometimes, using once, few, many, or a class for an expanded clone.

V: TRBV4-1; J: TRBJ2-3; size: .; D: TRBD2; CDR3: CASSQDVLAGGLDTQYF; DNA: TGCGCCAGCAGCCAAGATGTACTAGCGGGGGGGTTAGATACGCAGTATTTT
V: TRBV11-3; J: TRBJ2-1; size: .; D: TRBD1; CDR3: CASSSRDRDNEQFF; DNA: TGTGCCAGCAGCTCCCGGGACAGGGACAATGAGCAGTTCTTC
V: TRBV7-9; J: TRBJ1-2; size: .; D: .; CDR3: CASSFDMAGYTF; DNA: TGTGCCAGCAGCTTCGACATGGCTGGCTACACCTTC
V: TRBV27; J: TRBJ2-7; size: few; D: TRBD1; CDR3: CASSSTTGSLVYEQYF; DNA: TGTGCCAGCAGTTCCACGACAGGGTCGCTTGTATACGAGCAGTACTTC
V: TRBV9; J: TRBJ2-7; size: .; D: TRBD1; CDR3: CASSVDLPTGTGIRAYEQYF; DNA: TGTGCCAGCAGCGTAGATTTGCCGACCGGGACAGGAATTAGGGCCTACGAGCAGTACTTC
V: TRBV4-2; J: TRBJ1-5; size: .; D: .; CDR3: CASSQRGGGGNQPQHF; DNA: TGTGCCAGCAGCCAGCGGGGTGGGGGAGGCAATCAGCCCCAGCATTTT
V: TRBV6-5; J: TRBJ2-7; size: .; D: .; CDR3: CASSFQGGNEQYF; DNA: TGTGCCAGCAGTTTTCAGGGAGGCAACGAGCAGTACTTC
V: TRBV6-5; J: TRBJ1-1; size: .; D: TRBD1; CDR3: CASSSRTGNTEAFF; DNA: TGTGCCAGCAGTTCCCGGACAGGGAACACTGAAGCTTTCTTT
V: TRBV5-1; J: TRBJ2-5; size: .; D: .; CDR3: CASSLASARETQYF; DNA: TGCGCCAGCAGCTTGGCATCCGCGCGGGAGACCCAGTACTTC
V: TRBV15; J: TRBJ2-5; size: .; D: TRBD2; CDR3: CATSSELAAQETQYF; DNA: TGTGCCACCAGCTCAGAACTAGCGGCCCAAGAGACCCAGTACTTC
V: TRBV29-1; J: TRBJ2-2; size: once; D: .; CDR3: CSVSARWNTGELFF; DNA: TGCAGCGTTTCGGCAAGGTGGAACACCGGGGAGCTGTTTTTT
V: TRBV6-5; J: TRBJ2-7; size: .; D: TRBD2; CDR3: CASSSSATSGPPQQYF; DNA: TGTGCCAGCAGTTCCTCGGCGACTAGCGGACCCCCGCAGCAGTACTTC
V: TRBV15; J: TRBJ2-3; size: once; D: .; CDR3: CATSRGEGERDTQYF; DNA: TGTGCCACCAGCAGAGGCGAGGGGGAGAGAGATACGCAGTATTTT
V: TRBV2; J: TRBJ1-1; size: few; D: .; CDR3: CASSSWTGGTEAFF; DNA: TGTGCCAGCAGTTCCTGGACGGGGGGCACTGAAGCTTTCTTT
V: TRBV19; J: TRBJ1-6; size: .; D: TRBD1; CDR3: CASSTPAGQGPNSPLHF; DNA: TGTGCCAGTAGTACCCCCGCGGGACAGGGACCTAATTCACCCCTCCACTTT
V: TRBV5-8; J: TRBJ2-3; size: once; D: .; CDR3: CASSSYTDTQYF; DNA: TGTGCCAGCAGCAGTTACACAGATACGCAGTATTTT
V: TRBV11-3; J: TRBJ2-2; size: .; D: .; CDR3: CASSLRSAGELFF; DNA: TGTGCCAGCAGCTTACGCTCGGCCGGGGAGCTGTTTTTT
V: TRBV5-1; J: TRBJ1-3; size: .; D: .; CDR3: CASSLSGTAGNTIYF; DNA: TGCGCCAGCAGCTTGTCCGGGACGGCTGGAAACACCATATATTTT
V: TRBV7-8; J: TRBJ1-1; size: .; D: TRBD1; CDR3: CASSVTGENTEAFF; DNA: TGTGCCAGCAGCGTGACAGGGGAGAACACTGAAGCTTTCTTT
V: TRBV2; J: TRBJ2-7; size: .; D: TRBD2; CDR3: CASSELVAGFSSYEQYF; DNA: TGTGCCAGCAGTGAGTTGGTAGCGGGGTTTAGCTCCTACGAGCAGTACTTC
V: TRBV5-1; J: TRBJ1-2; size: once; D: TRBD1; CDR3: CASSSTLTGAYGYTF; DNA: TGCGCCAGCAGCTCAACGTTGACAGGGGCCTATGGCTACACCTTC
V: TRBV5-1; J: TRBJ2-7; size: .; D: .; CDR3: CASSLGPSETYEQYF; DNA: TGCGCCAGCAGCTTGGGCCCCAGCGAAACCTACGAGCAGTACTTC